The rows below give T cell receptor beta chains drawn from one sample of a study of blood T cell repertoires in COVID-19. The table came from immunoSEQ multiplex PCR; TCRdb's copy has only in-frame clones and leaves some out. The sample carries about 40,000 clones, roughly 80% recorded once. The source material was peripheral blood. All receptors come from a woman of 80 years or more with acute or convalescent COVID-19. The CDR3 runs from the conserved cysteine through the conserved F or W. The D gene is left open where the match is weak. Part of the rows lack a size; the others show once, few, many or a class for expanded clones.

TRBD1	TRBJ1-1	11	NA	TRBV19	TGTGCCAGTAGTACCGGACAGGGCTATAACTTT	CASSTGQGYNF
NA	TRBJ2-7	18	NA	TRBV7-2	TGTGCCAGCAGCTCCCAAGGGCGGGTATCGGGACACTACTACGAGCAGTACTTC	CASSSQGRVSGHYYEQYF
NA	TRBJ1-4	14	NA	TRBV7-8	TGTGCCAGCAGCCAACCATCGAGCCTAGCCAAACTGTTTTTT	CASSQPSSLAKLFF
NA	TRBJ1-1	15	NA	TRBV18	TGTGCCAGCTCACCCAGAGAGGGATCGAACACTGAAGCTTTCTTT	CASSPREGSNTEAFF
NA	TRBJ1-1	13	NA	TRBV9	TGTGCCAGCAGCAGGGGGAGGGTCACTGAAGCTTTCTTT	CASSRGRVTEAFF
NA	TRBJ2-7	16	NA	TRBV6-1	TGTGCCAGCAGTGTACAGGGATCTTGGAGCTCCTACGAGCAGTACTTC	CASSVQGSWSSYEQYF
TRBD1	TRBJ2-3	15	NA	TRBV27	TGTGCCAGCAGTTTTGTAGGGGGCATGGGGGATACGCAGTATTTT	CASSFVGGMGDTQYF
NA	TRBJ2-5	15	NA	TRBV11-2	TGTGCCAGCAGCTTAGCCCCTAGCGCCCAAGAGACCCAGTACTTC	CASSLAPSAQETQYF
TRBD2	TRBJ2-1	15	NA	TRBV4-2	TGTGCCAGCAGCCATATAACTAGCGTACCCGATGAGCAGTTCTTC	CASSHITSVPDEQFF
NA	TRBJ1-3	16	NA	TRBV7-2	TGTGCCAGCAGCTTCGAGGGGGTTTTCTCTGGAAACACCATATATTTT	CASSFEGVFSGNTIYF
NA	TRBJ1-2	15	NA	TRBV9	TGTGCCAGCAGCCCCAGAGGAGGGGGGGACTATGGCTACACCTTC	CASSPRGGGDYGYTF
TRBD2	TRBJ2-1	15	NA	TRBV19	TGTGCCAGTAGTCTGCTGACTAGCATGGCGCGCGAGCAGTTCTTC	CASSLLTSMAREQFF
NA	TRBJ2-2	13	NA	TRBV5-1	TGCGCCAGCAGCTTGTCTTATACCGGGGAGCTGTTTTTT	CASSLSYTGELFF
TRBD2	TRBJ2-7	15	NA	TRBV3-1/TRBV3-2	TGTGCCAGCAGCCGCTCGCGGGGGGGCCCCTACGAGCAGTACTTC	CASSRSRGGPYEQYF
NA	TRBJ1-2	13	NA	TRBV6-6	TGTGCCAGCAGGGAGGATAGGGCCTATGGCTACACCTTC	CASREDRAYGYTF
TRBD1	TRBJ2-5	13	few	TRBV4-1	TGCGCCAGCAGCCTGGACAGGGGAGAGACCCAGTACTTC	CASSLDRGETQYF
TRBD1	TRBJ1-2	14	once	TRBV18	TGTGCCAGCTCACCCTCCGGGACAGGGGATGGCTACACCTTC	CASSPSGTGDGYTF
NA	TRBJ1-1	16	NA	TRBV11-2	TGTGCCAGCAGCTTAGGGCTGGGCAGGGTGGGCACTGAAGCTTTCTTT	CASSLGLGRVGTEAFF
NA	TRBJ1-5	13	NA	TRBV6-5	TGTGCCAGCAGCGTAGACAGAAATCAGCCCCAGCATTTT	CASSVDRNQPQHF
TRBD2	TRBJ2-5	17	few	TRBV5-8	TGTGCCAGCAGCCCAGGACTAGCGGGAGGGCCGGGAGAGACCCAGTACTTC	CASSPGLAGGPGETQYF
NA	TRBJ2-1	16	NA	TRBV9	TGTGCCAGCAGCGTAGCGGGGTCGAGCTCCTACAATGAGCAGTTCTTC	CASSVAGSSSYNEQFF
NA	TRBJ2-2	16	once	TRBV6-6	TGTGCCAGCAACCCCTTAGCCAGCCCGAGCACCGGGGAGCTGTTTTTT	CASNPLASPSTGELFF
NA	TRBJ2-1	14	NA	TRBV2	TGTGCCAGCAGAGGATACAGGGACCACAATGAGCAGTTCTTC	CASRGYRDHNEQFF
TRBD1	TRBJ1-2	13	NA	TRBV6-5	TGTGCCAGCACGCCGGGACAGACATATGGCTACACCTTC	CASTPGQTYGYTF
TRBD2	TRBJ2-1	15	few	TRBV5-4	TGTGCCAGCAGCCTCCCGGGGGGGGCCTACAATGAGCAGTTCTTC	CASSLPGGAYNEQFF
NA	TRBJ2-1	13	NA	TRBV30	TGTGCCTGGAGTTCAACAGAATACAATGAGCAGTTCTTC	CAWSSTEYNEQFF
NA	TRBJ2-5	18	NA	TRBV21-1	TGTGCCAGCAGCCTAACTAGCGGGAGGATTCGACCCCAAGAGACCCAGTACTTC	CASSLTSGRIRPQETQYF
NA	TRBJ2-1	11	NA	TRBV30	TGTGCCTGGAGTTTAGGAGACTTCAAGTTCTTC	CAWSLGDFKFF
NA	TRBJ2-2	15	once	TRBV7-2	TGTGCCAGCAGCTTAGAACTGGCGGGCCCCGGGGAGCTGTTTTTT	CASSLELAGPGELFF
NA	TRBJ2-6	21	NA	TRBV21-1	TGTGCCAGCAGTCTGACTAGCGGGAGGTCTACCGGCGGGACTGGGGCCAACGTCCTGACTTTC	CASSLTSGRSTGGTGANVLTF
NA	TRBJ1-5	13	NA	TRBV6-5	TGTGCCAGCGCGGCTAGTAGCAATCAGCCCCAGCATTTT	CASAASSNQPQHF
NA	TRBJ2-7	13	few	TRBV5-1	TGCGCCAGCAAGGAGTTGGGAGACTACGAGCAGTACTTC	CASKELGDYEQYF
NA	TRBJ2-2	15	NA	TRBV6-5	TGTGCCAGCAGTTACTCGCCCCAGAAAACCGGGGAGCTGTTTTTT	CASSYSPQKTGELFF
NA	TRBJ1-5	14	NA	TRBV6-1	TGTGCCAGCAGTGAAGGGACAGCGGGAGAGCCCCAGCATTTT	CASSEGTAGEPQHF
TRBD2	TRBJ2-2	15	NA	TRBV7-3	TGTGCCAGCAGCCCGGGGACTAGCGGGAGCGGGGAGCTGTTTTTT	CASSPGTSGSGELFF
TRBD2	TRBJ2-1	18	few	TRBV10-3	TGTGCCATCAGTGATTATAGCGGGAGGGCCTCCGTCCACAATGAGCAGTTCTTC	CAISDYSGRASVHNEQFF
TRBD2	TRBJ2-2	15	NA	TRBV10-2	TGCGCCAGCACGCTAGCGGGAGGGAACACCGGGGAGCTGTTTTTT	CASTLAGGNTGELFF
TRBD2	TRBJ2-1	16	NA	TRBV15	TGTGCCACCAGCAGAGATCGCGGGAGAGTTGGCAATGAGCAGTTCTTC	CATSRDRGRVGNEQFF
TRBD1	TRBJ2-5	13	NA	TRBV29-1	TGCAGCGTAGAGCCGGGACAGGGGACCGCCCAGTACTTC	CSVEPGQGTAQYF
NA	TRBJ1-2	15	NA	TRBV27	TGTGCCAGCAGTTACCTCATGGGGCCCCGAAACGGCTACACCTTC	CASSYLMGPRNGYTF
NA	TRBJ2-1	11	once	TRBV11-1	TGTGCCAGCACCCTTACTTCTGAGCAGTTCTTC	CASTLTSEQFF
NA	TRBJ2-1	16	once	TRBV30	TGTGCCTGGAGTGTAAGGAGGGGCCCTTCCTACAATGAGCAGTTCTTC	CAWSVRRGPSYNEQFF
TRBD2	TRBJ2-1	14	NA	TRBV5-4	TGTGCCAGCAGCTTGATCGGGAGGGCCCGTGAGCAGTTCTTC	CASSLIGRAREQFF
NA	TRBJ2-1	12	NA	TRBV5-4	TGTGCCAGCAGCTTGGATGTTGGGAGGCTGTTCTTC	CASSLDVGRLFF
NA	TRBJ1-6	13	NA	TRBV12-3/TRBV12-4	TGTGCCAGCAGTTTAAGCGGCCCTCCGCCCCTCCACTTT	CASSLSGPPPLHF
NA	TRBJ2-7	17	NA	TRBV21-1	TGTGCCAGCAAAGGACGGGGAGGCAGCGGGATTACCTACGAGCAGTACTTC	CASKGRGGSGITYEQYF
NA	TRBJ2-3	16	NA	TRBV9	TGTGCCAGCAGCGCACTATCTAGCGCTACCACAGATACGCAGTATTTT	CASSALSSATTDTQYF
TRBD2	TRBJ2-2	18	NA	TRBV27	TGTGCCAGCAGTCCTCGCGGTAGCGGGAGTACGGACACCGGGGAGCTGTTTTTT	CASSPRGSGSTDTGELFF
NA	TRBJ1-6	14	NA	TRBV10-1	TGCGCCAGCAGTGTAGGGGAGGATAATTCACCCCTCCACTTT	CASSVGEDNSPLHF
NA	TRBJ2-7	13	NA	TRBV5-4	TGTGCCAGCAGCTTCGACTGGCATATAGAGCAGTACTTC	CASSFDWHIEQYF
NA	TRBJ1-5	16	once	TRBV19	TGTGCCAGTAGTATTTGGGGGGACTATAGCAATCAGCCCCAGCATTTT	CASSIWGDYSNQPQHF
TRBD2	TRBJ2-1	15	NA	TRBV7-2	TGTGCCAGCAGCTTAGTTCGAGCGGGAGTTCATGAGCAGTTCTTC	CASSLVRAGVHEQFF
NA	TRBJ2-2	14	NA	TRBV7-2	TGTGCCAGCAGCTTCGACAGTGACACCGGGGAGCTGTTTTTT	CASSFDSDTGELFF